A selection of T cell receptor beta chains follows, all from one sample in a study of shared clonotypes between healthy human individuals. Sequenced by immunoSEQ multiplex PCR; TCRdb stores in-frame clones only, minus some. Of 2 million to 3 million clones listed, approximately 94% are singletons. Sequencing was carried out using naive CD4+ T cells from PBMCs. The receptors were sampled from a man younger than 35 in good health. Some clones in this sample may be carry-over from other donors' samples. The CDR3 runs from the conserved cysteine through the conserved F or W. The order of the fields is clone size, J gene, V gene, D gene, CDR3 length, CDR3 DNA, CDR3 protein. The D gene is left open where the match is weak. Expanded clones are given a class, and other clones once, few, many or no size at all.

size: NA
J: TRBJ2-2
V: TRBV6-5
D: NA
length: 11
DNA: TGTGCCAGCAGGGTGGCCGGGGAGCTGTTTTTT
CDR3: CASRVAGELFF

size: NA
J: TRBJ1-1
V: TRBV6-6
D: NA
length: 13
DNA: TGTGCCAGCAGGCAGGGTGCGAACACTGAAGCTTTCTTT
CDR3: CASRQGANTEAFF

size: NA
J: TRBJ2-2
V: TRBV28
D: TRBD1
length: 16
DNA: TGTGCCAGCAGTTCAACGGGGACAGTGAACACCGGGGAGCTGTTTTTT
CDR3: CASSSTGTVNTGELFF

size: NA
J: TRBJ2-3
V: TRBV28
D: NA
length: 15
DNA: TGTGCCAGCAGTCCTCTGTCCCCGGCTATCGATACGCAGTATTTT
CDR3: CASSPLSPAIDTQYF

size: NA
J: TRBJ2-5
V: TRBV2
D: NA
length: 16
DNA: TGTGCCAGCAGTGAATGGGATCAGGGGGGAAAAGAGACCCAGTACTTC
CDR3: CASSEWDQGGKETQYF

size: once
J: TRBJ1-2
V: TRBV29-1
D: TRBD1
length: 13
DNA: TGCAGCGTTGAAGATAAGGGGGCCGGGGGCTACACCTTC
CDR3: CSVEDKGAGGYTF

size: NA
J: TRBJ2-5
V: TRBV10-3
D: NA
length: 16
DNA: TGTGCCATCAGTAGGGGACCCATGAATGCACAAGAGACCCAGTACTTC
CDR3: CAISRGPMNAQETQYF

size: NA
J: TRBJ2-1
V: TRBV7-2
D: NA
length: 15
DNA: TGTGCCAGCAGCTTCGGCCGGGGGCGGAGGGGTGAGCAGTTCTTC
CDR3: CASSFGRGRRGEQFF

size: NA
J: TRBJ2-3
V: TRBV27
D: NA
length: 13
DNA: TGTGCCAGCACCCACGGAGAAACAGATACGCAGTATTTT
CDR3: CASTHGETDTQYF

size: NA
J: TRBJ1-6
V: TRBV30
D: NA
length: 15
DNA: TGTGCCGGGAAGGAAATAAGCTCCTATAATTCACCCCTCCACTTT
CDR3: CAGKEISSYNSPLHF

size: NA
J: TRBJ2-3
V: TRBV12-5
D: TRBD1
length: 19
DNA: TGTGCTAGTGGTCCCACCGGACAGGGTTCGCAGCGGATCACAGATACGCAGTATTTT
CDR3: CASGPTGQGSQRITDTQYF

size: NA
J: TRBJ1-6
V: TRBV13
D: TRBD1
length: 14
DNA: TGTGCCAGCAGCTTAGCGACAGGGAGATCACCCCTCCACTTT
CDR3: CASSLATGRSPLHF

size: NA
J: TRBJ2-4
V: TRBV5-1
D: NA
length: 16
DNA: TGCGCCAGCAGCTTGGCCGACACCGTAGCCAAAAACATTCAGTACTTC
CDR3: CASSLADTVAKNIQYF

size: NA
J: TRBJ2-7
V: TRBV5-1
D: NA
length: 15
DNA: TGCGCCAGCAGCTTGGGCAGAACTGCCTCCTACGAGCAGTACTTC
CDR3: CASSLGRTASYEQYF

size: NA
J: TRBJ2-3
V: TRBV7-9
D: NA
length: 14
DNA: TGTGCCAGCAGCTTAGTATTTTCGGCAGATACGCAGTATTTT
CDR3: CASSLVFSADTQYF

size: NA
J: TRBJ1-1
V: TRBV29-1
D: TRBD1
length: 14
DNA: TGCAGCGTACAGGGGGCGCGAGCCCATACTGAAGCTTTCTTT
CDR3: CSVQGARAHTEAFF

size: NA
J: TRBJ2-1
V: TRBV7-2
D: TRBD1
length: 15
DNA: TGTGCCAGCAGCTTCCAGCGACAGGGCCATGATGAGCAGTTCTTC
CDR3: CASSFQRQGHDEQFF

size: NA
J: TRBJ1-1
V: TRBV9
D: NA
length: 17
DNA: TGTGCCAGCAGCGCCCCAAGGGGGGGGACGACGAACACTGAAGCTTTCTTT
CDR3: CASSAPRGGTTNTEAFF

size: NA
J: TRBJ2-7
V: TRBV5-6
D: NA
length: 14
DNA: TGTGCCAGCAGCCCCGACGGAAACTCCTACGAGCAGTACTTC
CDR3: CASSPDGNSYEQYF

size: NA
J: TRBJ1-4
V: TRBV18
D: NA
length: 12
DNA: TGTGCCAGCTCACCAAGGCGGGAGGAACTGTTTTTT
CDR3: CASSPRREELFF

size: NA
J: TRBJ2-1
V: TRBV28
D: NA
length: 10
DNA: TGTGCCGGGGGTGTCGAAAAGCAGTTCTTC
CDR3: CAGGVEKQFF

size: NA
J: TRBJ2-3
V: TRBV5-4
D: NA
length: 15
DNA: TGTGCCAGCAGCTTGGACGGCTCCTCTAAAGATACGCAGTATTTT
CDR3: CASSLDGSSKDTQYF

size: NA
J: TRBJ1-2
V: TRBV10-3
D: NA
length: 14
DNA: TGTGCCATCAGTGTGAGGTCAATAAACTATGGCTACACCTTC
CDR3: CAISVRSINYGYTF

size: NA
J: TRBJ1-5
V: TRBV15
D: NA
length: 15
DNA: TGTGCCACCAGCAGAGGCCGACCGACAGATCAGCCCCAGCATTTT
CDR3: CATSRGRPTDQPQHF

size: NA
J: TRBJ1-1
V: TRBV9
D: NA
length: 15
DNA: TGTGCCAGCAGCGTTCAACCTCAGGGGAACACTGAAGCTTTCTTT
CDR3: CASSVQPQGNTEAFF

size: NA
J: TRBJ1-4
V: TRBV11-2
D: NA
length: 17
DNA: TGTGCCAGCAGCTTAGATTTCCCCACGAAGGTTGTTGAAAAACTGTTTTTT
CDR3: CASSLDFPTKVVEKLFF

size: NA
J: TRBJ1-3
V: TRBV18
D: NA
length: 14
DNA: TGTGCCAGCTCACCGGCCGACTCTGGAAACACCATATATTTT
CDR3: CASSPADSGNTIYF

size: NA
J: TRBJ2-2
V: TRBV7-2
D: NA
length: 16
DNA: TGTGCCAGCAGCTTAGGGCTGACAGGGAGGGCCGGGGAGCTGTTTTTT
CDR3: CASSLGLTGRAGELFF